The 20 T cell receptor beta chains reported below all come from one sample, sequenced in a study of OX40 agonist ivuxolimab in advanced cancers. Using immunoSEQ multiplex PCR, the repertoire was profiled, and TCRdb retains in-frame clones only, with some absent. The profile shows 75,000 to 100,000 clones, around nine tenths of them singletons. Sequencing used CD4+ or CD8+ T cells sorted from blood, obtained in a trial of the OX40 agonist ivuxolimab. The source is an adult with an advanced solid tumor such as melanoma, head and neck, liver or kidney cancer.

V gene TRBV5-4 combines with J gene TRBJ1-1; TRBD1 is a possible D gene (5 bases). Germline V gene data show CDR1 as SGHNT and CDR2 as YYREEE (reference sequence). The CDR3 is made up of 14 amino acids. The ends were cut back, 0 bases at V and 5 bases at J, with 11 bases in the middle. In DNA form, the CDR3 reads TGTGCCAGCAGCTTGGGGTCGGGGCAAACTGAAGCTTTCTTT. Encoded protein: CASSLGSGQTEAFF. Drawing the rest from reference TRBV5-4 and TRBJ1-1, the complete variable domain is ETGVTQSPTHLIKTRGQQVTLRCSSQSGHNTVSWYQQALGQGPQFIFQYYREEENGRGNFPPRFSGLQFPNYSSELNVNALELDDSALYLCASSLGSGQTEAFFGQGTRLTVV.

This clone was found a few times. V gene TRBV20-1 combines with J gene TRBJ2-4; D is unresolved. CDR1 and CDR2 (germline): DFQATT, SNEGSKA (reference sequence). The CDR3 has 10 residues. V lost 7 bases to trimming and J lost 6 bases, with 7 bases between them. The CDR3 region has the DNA TGCAGTGGGGGTCCAAACATTCAGTACTTC. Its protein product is CSGGPNIQYF.

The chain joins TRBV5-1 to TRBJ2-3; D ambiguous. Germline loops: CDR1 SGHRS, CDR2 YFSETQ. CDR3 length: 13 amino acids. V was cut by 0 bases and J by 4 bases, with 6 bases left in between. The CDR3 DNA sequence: TGCGCCAGCAGCTTGGGCCAGTCAGATACGCAGTATTTT. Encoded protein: CASSLGQSDTQYF.

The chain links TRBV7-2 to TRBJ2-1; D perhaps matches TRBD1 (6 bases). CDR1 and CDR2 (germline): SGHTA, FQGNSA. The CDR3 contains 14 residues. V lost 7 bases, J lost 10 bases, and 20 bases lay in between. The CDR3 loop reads CASILDRGGWEQFF. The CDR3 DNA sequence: TGTGCCAGCATCCTCGATAGAGGGGGTTGGGAGCAGTTCTTC.

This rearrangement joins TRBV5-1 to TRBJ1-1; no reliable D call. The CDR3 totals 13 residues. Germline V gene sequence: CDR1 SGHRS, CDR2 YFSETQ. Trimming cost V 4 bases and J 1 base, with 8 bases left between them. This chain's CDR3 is CASSGRGNTEAFF. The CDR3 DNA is TGCGCCAGCAGCGGCCGGGGGAACACTGAAGCTTTCTTT.

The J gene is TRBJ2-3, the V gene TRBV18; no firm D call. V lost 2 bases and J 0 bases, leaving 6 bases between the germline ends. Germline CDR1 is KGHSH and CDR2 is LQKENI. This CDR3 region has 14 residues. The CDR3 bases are TGTGCCAGCTCACCAATCCGAAGCACAGATACGCAGTATTTT. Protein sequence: CASSPIRSTDTQYF.

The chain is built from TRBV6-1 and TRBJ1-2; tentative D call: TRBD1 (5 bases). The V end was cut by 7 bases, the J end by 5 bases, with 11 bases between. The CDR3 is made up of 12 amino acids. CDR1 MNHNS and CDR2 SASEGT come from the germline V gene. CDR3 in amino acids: CASTQGEYGYTF. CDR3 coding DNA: TGTGCCAGCACCCAGGGAGAATATGGCTACACCTTC.

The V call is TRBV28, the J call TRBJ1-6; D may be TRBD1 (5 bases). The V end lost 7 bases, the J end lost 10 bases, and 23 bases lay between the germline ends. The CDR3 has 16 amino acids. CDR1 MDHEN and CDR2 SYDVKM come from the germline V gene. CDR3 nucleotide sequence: TGTGCCAGCACCGACGAAGGACACGGGCGAGGGTCACCCCTCCACTTT. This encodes CASTDEGHGRGSPLHF. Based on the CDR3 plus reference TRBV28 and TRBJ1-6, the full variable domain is DVKVTQSSRYLVKRTGEKVFLECVQDMDHENMFWYRQDPGLGLRLIYFSYDVKMKEKGDIPEGYSVSREKKERFSLILESASTNQTSMYLCASTDEGHGRGSPLHFGNGTRLTVT.

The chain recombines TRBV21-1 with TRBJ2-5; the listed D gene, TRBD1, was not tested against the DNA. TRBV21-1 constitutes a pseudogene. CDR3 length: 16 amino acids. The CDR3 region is CASSKPATGVSKTQYF. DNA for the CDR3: TGTGCCAGCAGCAAACCAGCGACAGGGGTAAGTAAGACCCAGTACTTC.

In nucleotides, the CDR3 is TGTGCCAGCAGCTTACGGCTAGCGGGGGGGCTGCGGTTCTTC. Translated: CASSLRLAGGLRFF. This chain connects TRBV7-2 to TRBJ2-1, with 12 bases lining up with TRBD2. The V gene end was trimmed by 2 bases and the J gene end by 15 bases; junction bases not matched to a gene: 8. Per the germline V gene, CDR1 is SGHTA and CDR2 is FQGNSA. CDR3 length: 14 amino acids.

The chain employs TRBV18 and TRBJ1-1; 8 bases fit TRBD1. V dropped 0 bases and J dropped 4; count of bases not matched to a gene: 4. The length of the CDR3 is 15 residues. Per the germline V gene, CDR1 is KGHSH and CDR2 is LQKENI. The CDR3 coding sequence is TGTGCCAGCTCACCACCGACGACAGGGGCCACTGAAGCTTTCTTT. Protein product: CASSPPTTGATEAFF.

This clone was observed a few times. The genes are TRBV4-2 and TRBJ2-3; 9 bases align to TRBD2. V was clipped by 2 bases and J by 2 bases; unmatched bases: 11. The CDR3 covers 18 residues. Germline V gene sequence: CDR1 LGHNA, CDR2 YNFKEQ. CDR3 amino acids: CASSQRSRASGATDTQYF. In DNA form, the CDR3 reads TGTGCCAGCAGCCAACGCTCCCGGGCTAGCGGGGCCACAGATACGCAGTATTTT.

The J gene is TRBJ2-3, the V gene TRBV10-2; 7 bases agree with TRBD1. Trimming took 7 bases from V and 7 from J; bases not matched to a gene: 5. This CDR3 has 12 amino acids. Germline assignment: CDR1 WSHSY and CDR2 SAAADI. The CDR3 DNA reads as TGCGCCAGCATCAGACAGGGACATACGCAGTATTTT. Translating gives CASIRQGHTQYF.

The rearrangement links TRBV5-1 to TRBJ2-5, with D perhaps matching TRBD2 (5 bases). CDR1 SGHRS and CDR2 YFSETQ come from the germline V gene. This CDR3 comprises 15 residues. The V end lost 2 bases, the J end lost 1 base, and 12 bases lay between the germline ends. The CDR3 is CASSFLPGSQETQYF. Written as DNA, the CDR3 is TGCGCCAGCAGCTTCTTACCGGGGAGCCAAGAGACCCAGTACTTC.

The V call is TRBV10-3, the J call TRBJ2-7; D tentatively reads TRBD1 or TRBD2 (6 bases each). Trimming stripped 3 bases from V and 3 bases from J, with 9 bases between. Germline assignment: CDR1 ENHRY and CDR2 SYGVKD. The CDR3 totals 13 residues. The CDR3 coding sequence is TGTGCCATCAGTGATGGGGGGCTCTACGAGCAGTACTTC. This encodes CAISDGGLYEQYF.

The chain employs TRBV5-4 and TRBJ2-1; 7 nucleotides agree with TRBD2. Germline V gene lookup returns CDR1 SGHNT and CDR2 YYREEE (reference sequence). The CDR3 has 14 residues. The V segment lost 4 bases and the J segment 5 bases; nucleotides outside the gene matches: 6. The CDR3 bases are TGTGCCAGCAGCCGAAGCCTAGCGGACAATGAGCAGTTCTTC. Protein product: CASSRSLADNEQFF.

CDR3 in DNA: TGTGCCAGCAGCCTCATAGCGGGGGAGCAGTTCTTC. It yields the protein CASSLIAGEQFF. The V call is TRBV2, the J call TRBJ2-1; 8 nucleotides align to TRBD2. The CDR3 loop spans 12 amino acids. V shed 6 bases and J 10 bases; nucleotides not matched to a gene: 5. Germline V gives CDR1 SNHLY, CDR2 FYNNEI.

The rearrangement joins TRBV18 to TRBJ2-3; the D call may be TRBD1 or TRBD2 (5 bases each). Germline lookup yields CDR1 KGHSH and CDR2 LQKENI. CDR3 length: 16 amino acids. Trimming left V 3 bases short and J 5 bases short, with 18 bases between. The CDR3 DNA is TGTGCCAGCTCACCGAGACTGGGACCCATTCAAGATACGCAGTATTTT. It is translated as CASSPRLGPIQDTQYF.

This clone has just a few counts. The CDR3: CASSLGQGATEAFF. In DNA, the CDR3 is TGCGCCAGCAGCTTGGGACAGGGCGCCACTGAAGCTTTCTTT. The rearrangement joins TRBV5-1 to TRBJ1-1; TRBD1 aligns across 7 bases. CDR3 length: 14 amino acids. Losses at the gene ends were 0 bases for V and 4 bases for J; bases not matched to a gene: 3. Per the germline V gene, CDR1 is SGHRS and CDR2 is YFSETQ. The full variable domain, with the rest looked up from reference TRBV5-1 and TRBJ1-1, is KAGVTQTPRYLIKTRGQQVTLSCSPISGHRSVSWYQQTPGQGLQFLFEYFSETQRNKGNFPGRFSGRQFSNSRSEMNVSTLELGDSALYLCASSLGQGATEAFFGQGTRLTVV.

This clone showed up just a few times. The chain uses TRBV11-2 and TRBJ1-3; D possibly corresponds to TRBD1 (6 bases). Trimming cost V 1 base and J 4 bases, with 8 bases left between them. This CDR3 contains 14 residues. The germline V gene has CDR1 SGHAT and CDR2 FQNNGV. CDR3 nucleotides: TGTGCCAGCAGCTTAGGGACAGAAGGAAACACCATATATTTT. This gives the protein CASSLGTEGNTIYF.